A selection of T cell receptor beta chains follows, all from one sample in a study of control samples from healthy donors and cancer patients. Profiled with immunoSEQ multiplex PCR; TCRdb holds only in-frame clones, not every one. Here the sample spans over 75,000 clones, 91% being singletons. The sample taken for sequencing was blood. All receptors derive from a man aged 25 to 45 in good health. The CDR3 runs from the conserved cysteine through the conserved F or W. D genes are given only for firm matches. Size values are once, few and many counts, or a class for expanded clones, and some rows have none.

clone_size	v_call	j_call	d_call	cdr3_nt	cdr3_aa
.	TRBV4-3	TRBJ2-2	.	TGCGCCAGCAGCCAAGGGCGAGGGAACACCGGGGAGCTGTTTTTT	CASSQGRGNTGELFF
.	TRBV7-6	TRBJ1-6	.	TGTGCCAGCAGCTTAGGCCAACGGCCGGGGGGCTCACCCCTCCACTTT	CASSLGQRPGGSPLHF
.	TRBV7-9	TRBJ1-2	.	TGTGCCAGCAGCTTAACTCTCGAGGGGAATAACTATGGCTACACCTTC	CASSLTLEGNNYGYTF
.	TRBV6-5	TRBJ2-7	.	TGTGCCAGCGTCACGGACCTTACCTACGAGCAGTACTTC	CASVTDLTYEQYF
few	TRBV4-1	TRBJ2-7	.	TGCGCCAGCAGCCATCCAGGGGGGTTTATCTACGAGCAGTACTTC	CASSHPGGFIYEQYF
.	TRBV25-1	TRBJ2-1	.	TGTGCCAGCAGTGGGCCCCCCGGGAGGACAGGGAATGAGCAGTTCTTC	CASSGPPGRTGNEQFF
.	TRBV7-2	TRBJ2-3	.	TGTGCCAGCAGCTCTTACGGAGATACGCAGTATTTT	CASSSYGDTQYF
.	TRBV19	TRBJ2-3	TRBD2	TGTGCCAGTAGTATGGGCCCCGAGACTAGCGGGACCCGCACAGATACGCAGTATTTT	CASSMGPETSGTRTDTQYF
.	TRBV5-8	TRBJ2-1	.	TGTGCCAGCAGCTTGTTTTTCTCCGACGGGTCCTACAATGAGCAGTTCTTC	CASSLFFSDGSYNEQFF
.	TRBV18	TRBJ2-5	.	TGTGCCAGCTCAACACAGGGTCAAGAGACCCAGTACTTC	CASSTQGQETQYF
.	TRBV7-9	TRBJ2-5	TRBD2	TGTGCCAGCAGCTTTCCCCGAGCATTAGCGGGAGTTGAGACCCAGTACTTC	CASSFPRALAGVETQYF
.	TRBV24-1	TRBJ1-1	.	TGTGCCACCAGTGATTCAGCAGTGGATGAAGCTTTCTTT	CATSDSAVDEAFF
few	TRBV2	TRBJ2-5	.	TGTGCCAGCAGGGAAGAGACCCAGTACTTC	CASREETQYF